The 17 T cell receptor beta chains presented below share a single source sample, sequenced in a study of blood T cells in healthy people across ages. Alongside a J-beta primer mix, a sample-barcoded 5' primer served in a second PCR lasting roughly 7 to 12 cycles. TCRdb reprocessed the 5' RACE reads with MiXCR, giving one entry per CDR3 protein. The sample has around 900,000 distinct CDR3 sequences; less than 35% are singletons. The sample comprised blood. These TCRs come from a woman older than 75 in good health.

Remarks on this clonotype: A much bigger clone sits one base away, suggesting this may be a read error. The V gene is TRBV12-3 or TRBV12-4, the J gene TRBJ2-5; possible D gene TRBD2, 7 bases. The J call could be wrong; TRBJ2-1 is a better fit for the DNA end. The CDR3 runs 17 residues. The CDR3 protein is CASSLGRGRQLQETQFF. The CDR3 region has the DNA TGTGCCAGCAGTTTGGGGAGGGGGAGGCAGCTACAAGAGACCCAGTTCTTC.

Details on this clonotype: Mismatch with germline at one junction end may stem from a read error. The V call is TRBV12-3 or TRBV12-4, the J call TRBJ2-3; D is uncertain. The CDR3 length is 15 residues. The CDR3 loop reads CANSPSHSSTDAQYF. The CDR3 DNA reads as TGTGCCAACAGTCCGTCCCACAGCAGCACAGATGCGCAGTATTTT.

Remarks on this clonotype: This may be a read error, as it is one base from a much larger clone. The chain links TRBV6-6 to TRBJ2-7, with 8 bases fitting TRBD1. The J segment lost 7 bases and the V segment lost 7 bases, leaving 12 bases of the junction unmatched. This CDR3 comprises 14 residues. Germline V gene sequence: CDR1 MNHNY, CDR2 SVGAGI (reference sequence). CDR3 region: CASTGQGAYNEQYF. In DNA, the CDR3 is TGTGCCAGCACCGGACAGGGTGCCTACAATGAGCAGTACTTC.

This clonotype was picked up a small number of times. A much more abundant neighbour one base away suggests this may be a read error. This chain joins TRBV12-3 or TRBV12-4 and TRBJ2-7; 9 bases are shared with TRBD2. CDR3 size: 16 residues. The trim removed 4 bases at V and 7 bases at J, leaving 14 bases unmatched. The CDR3 here is CASSSLAGGSYNEQYF. The CDR3 coding sequence is TGTGCCAGCAGTTCCCTGGCGGGGGGGAGTTACAATGAGCAGTACTTC.

The CDR3 nucleotides are TGCGCCAGCAGCTCCGCGTTGGGTTTCAACACTGAAGCTTTCTTT. Amino acid sequence: CASSSALGFNTEAFF. The genes are TRBV5-1 and TRBJ1-1, with D hard to call. Trimming left V 3 bases short and J 2 bases short, with 14 bases between. Looked up from germline, CDR1 is SGHRS and CDR2 is YFSETQ. The CDR3 runs 15 residues.

This clonotype has a count of ten or more. The rearrangement uses TRBV7-8 and TRBJ2-6; 10 nucleotides line up with TRBD2. CDR3 length: 19 residues. Germline V gene lookup returns CDR1 SGHVS and CDR2 FQNEAQ. V trimming: 5 bases; J trimming: 0 bases; junction bases outside the gene matches: 10. DNA of the CDR3: TGTGCCAGCAGCCCAAGGGGGGTAGCGGGGGGCTCTGGGGCCAACGTCCTGACTTTC. Encoded protein: CASSPRGVAGGSGANVLTF. Filled out from reference TRBV7-8 and TRBJ2-6, the complete variable domain reads GAGVSQSPRYKVAKRGQDVALRCDPISGHVSLFWYQQALGQGPEFLTYFQNEAQLDKSGLPSDRFFAERPEGSVSTLKIQRTQQEDSAVYLCASSPRGVAGGSGANVLTFGAGSRLTVL.

The chain joins TRBV7-9 to TRBJ1-6; D unclear. V lost 5 bases and J 13 bases, leaving 12 bases between the germline ends. The CDR3 runs 12 residues. Germline assignment: CDR1 SEHNR and CDR2 FQNEAQ (reference sequence). CDR3: CASSEVTSPLHF. The CDR3 DNA sequence: TGTGCCAGCAGCGAAGTGACTTCCCCCCTCCACTTT.

The V gene is TRBV7-2, the J gene TRBJ2-1; a possible D gene is TRBD2 (6 bases). CDR3 length: 12 residues. The V and J ends lost 5 bases and 12 bases respectively, with 14 bases between them. CDR1 and CDR2 from the germline V gene are SGHTA and FQGNSA. CDR3: CASSPWWGGQFF. The DNA of the CDR3 is TGTGCCAGCAGCCCTTGGTGGGGAGGGCAGTTCTTC.

This clonotype came up many times. The chain links TRBV7-2 to TRBJ2-5, with 8 bases lining up with TRBD1. This CDR3 has 15 residues. The J segment lost 2 bases and the V segment lost 4 bases, leaving 6 bases of the junction unmatched. Germline V gives CDR1 SGHTA, CDR2 FQGNSA. The CDR3 loop reads CASSSDRGRQETQYF. CDR3 nucleotide sequence: TGTGCCAGCAGCTCCGACAGGGGTCGACAAGAGACCCAGTACTTC. Complete variable domain (other parts from reference TRBV7-2 and TRBJ2-5): GAGVSQSPSNKVTEKGKDVELRCDPISGHTALYWYRQSLGQGLEFLIYFQGNSAPDKSGLPSDRFSAERTGGSVSTLTIQRTQQEDSAVYLCASSSDRGRQETQYFGPGTRLLVL.

The chain joins TRBV12-3 or TRBV12-4 to TRBJ2-3; TRBD2 matches 10 bases. The V segment lost 2 bases and the J segment 4 bases; nucleotides outside the gene matches: 12. CDR3 size: 18 residues. The CDR3: CASSLSSGGTPSADTQYF. The CDR3 DNA follows: TGTGCCAGCAGTTTAAGTAGCGGGGGGACCCCGAGCGCAGATACGCAGTATTTT.

The gene calls are TRBV3-1 and TRBJ1-3, with D possibly matching TRBD1 (6 bases). Germline CDR1 is LGHDT and CDR2 is YNNKEL (reference sequence). CDR3 length: 16 residues. Trimming took 4 bases from V and 0 from J, leaving 13 bases between them. In DNA, the CDR3 is TGTGCCAGCAGCCCTTTCGACAGGACCTCTGGAAACACCATATATTTT. Protein: CASSPFDRTSGNTIYF.

This clonotype was counted between two and nine times. The chain employs TRBV6-6 and TRBJ2-7, with 9 bases that match TRBD1. The CDR3 spans 16 residues. The V and J ends lost 4 bases and 6 bases, in that order; junction bases with no gene match: 13. Germline V gives CDR1 MNHNY, CDR2 SVGAGI (reference sequence). The CDR3 reads CASSFPPGTGGREQYF. CDR3 nucleotides: TGTGCCAGCAGTTTCCCTCCGGGAACAGGGGGCCGCGAGCAGTACTTC.

V and J are TRBV5-1 and TRBJ2-4; the D is unclear. The tail of the sequence fits TRBJ2-7 better, so the J call may be wrong. Germline CDR1 reads SGHRS; CDR2 reads YFSETQ. CDR3 size: 12 residues. This CDR3 reads CASSMGRLEQYF. The DNA for the CDR3 is TGCGCCAGCAGCATGGGCCGCCTCGAGCAGTACTTC.

This clonotype was detected many times. V gene TRBV4-2 combines with J gene TRBJ2-5; TRBD1 matches at 7 bases. The V gene end was trimmed by 0 bases and the J gene end by 8 bases; junction bases not matched to a gene: 6. This CDR3 has 14 amino acids. Germline CDR1 and CDR2: LGHNA and YNFKEQ. For the CDR3, the DNA is TGTGCCAGCAGCCAAGACAGGGGGACGAGAACCCAGTACTTC. It codes for CASSQDRGTRTQYF.

In its sample, this clonotype was seen many times. The gene calls are TRBV6-6 and TRBJ2-1; D might be TRBD1 (5 bases). Trimming removed 1 base at V and 0 bases at J, with 10 bases between. CDR1 MNHNY and CDR2 SVGAGI come from the germline V gene (reference sequence). The CDR3 totals 16 residues. Here the CDR3 DNA reads TGTGCCAGCAGTTACTTAAGACAGAACTCCTACAATGAGCAGTTCTTC. Its translation: CASSYLRQNSYNEQFF.

This clonotype has just a few counts. The chain is built from TRBV7-2 and TRBJ2-1, with 9 bases aligning to TRBD2. Trimming took 4 bases from V and 9 from J; bases not matched to a gene: 13. Germline V lookup: CDR1 SGHTA, CDR2 FQGNSA. CDR3 length equals 16 residues. The CDR3: CASSSHIAGAVSEQFF. The CDR3 DNA reads TGTGCCAGCAGCTCACATATAGCGGGGGCCGTGAGTGAGCAGTTCTTC.

The V and J genes are TRBV20-1 and TRBJ2-1; maybe TRBD1 (6 bases). The CDR3 is 12 amino acids. Germline lookup yields CDR1 DFQATT and CDR2 SNEGSKA (reference sequence). V shed 4 bases and J shed 3 bases, with 7 bases lying between them. For the CDR3, the DNA is TGCAGTGCTAAGACAGGCTACAATGAGCAGTTCTTC. Its translation is CSAKTGYNEQFF.